Following are 10 T cell receptor beta chains from one sample sequenced in a study of cytomegalovirus exposure and HLA in healthy donors. The PCR used 60 Vbeta and 13 Jbeta primers. Generated by immunoSEQ multiplex PCR, the TCRdb table keeps only in-frame clones and is missing some. The data show 150,000 to 200,000 clones, roughly 87% seen once. Sequenced: PBMCs. The receptors derive from a girl younger than two in good health and CMV-seronegative.

About this clone: At one of its ends the junction is not consistent with the germline gene, which may arise from a read error. V gene TRBV7-9 combines with J gene TRBJ2-7; D call uncertain. The CDR3 is 12 amino acids. Germline loops: CDR1 SEHNR, CDR2 FQNEAQ (reference sequence). The CDR3 spells CSSSVSNGEQYF. CDR3 bases: TGTTCCAGCAGCGTATCCAACGGCGAGCAGTACTTC.

The genes are TRBV5-6 and TRBJ1-2; D might be TRBD1 (5 bases). This CDR3 comprises 14 residues. Germline CDR1 is SGHDT and CDR2 is YYEEEE. V dropped 2 bases and J dropped 3 bases, with 11 bases sitting between them. The CDR3 reads CASSFWAGDYGYTF. DNA for the CDR3: TGTGCCAGCAGCTTCTGGGCGGGGGACTATGGCTACACCTTC.

Worth noting for this clone: Different DNA sequences within this sample yield the same CDR3. The chain recombines TRBV2 with TRBJ2-7, with 7 nucleotides matching TRBD2. The CDR3 sequence is 14 residues long. V lost 6 bases to trimming and J lost 2 bases; unmatched junction nucleotides: 7. Germline lookup yields CDR1 SNHLY and CDR2 FYNNEI. DNA of the CDR3: TGTGCCAGCAGGGAGGGGCTAGCGGCCTACGAGCAGTACTTC. As protein: CASREGLAAYEQYF. Based on the CDR3 plus reference TRBV2 and TRBJ2-7, the full variable domain is EPEVTQTPSHQVTQMGQEVILRCVPISNHLYFYWYRQILGQKVEFLVSFYNNEISEKSEIFDDQFSVERPDGSNFTLKIRSTKLEDSAMYFCASREGLAAYEQYFGPGTRLTVT.

J is TRBJ2-2 and V is TRBV10-1; TRBD2 is a possible D gene (6 bases). The CDR3 contains 16 residues. V was trimmed by 5 bases and J by 4 bases, leaving 17 bases between them. The V gene's germline CDR1 is WNHNN and CDR2 SYGVQD (reference sequence). The CDR3 loop reads CASSPTYGGVTGELFF. The CDR3, as DNA: TGCGCCAGCAGTCCGACCTATGGAGGGGTCACCGGGGAGCTGTTTTTT.

V and J are TRBV23-1 and TRBJ2-7; 7 bases match TRBD1. TRBV23-1 is noted as an ORF with a role that remains uncertain. The CDR3 length is 15 residues. The J segment lost 2 bases and the V segment lost 2 bases, leaving 6 bases of the junction unmatched. The CDR3 sequence: CASSQGGQMTYEQYF. The CDR3 coding sequence is TGCGCCAGCAGTCAAGGGGGACAGATGACCTACGAGCAGTACTTC.

This clone was detected only once. This chain joins TRBV13 and TRBJ1-6, with D maybe TRBD1 (6 bases). Trimming stripped 4 bases from V and 7 bases from J, with 14 bases between. Germline-derived CDR1 and CDR2 are PRHDT and FYEKMQ (reference sequence). CDR3 size: 15 residues. The CDR3 reads CASSSVGDKNSPLHF. CDR3 bases: TGTGCCAGCAGCTCGGTAGGGGACAAAAATTCACCCCTCCACTTT. The complete variable domain, with remaining parts taken from reference TRBV13 and TRBJ1-6, reads AAGVIQSPRHLIKEKRETATLKCYPIPRHDTVYWYQQGPGQDPQFLISFYEKMQSDKGSIPDRFSAQQFSDYHSELNMSSLELGDSALYFCASSSVGDKNSPLHFGNGTRLTVT.

The chain has TRBV9 and TRBJ2-5, with 12 bases fitting TRBD2. V shed 0 bases, J shed 5 bases, and the junction held 8 bases outside the gene matches. The CDR3 contains 17 residues. Germline assignment: CDR1 SGDLS and CDR2 YYNGEE. CDR3 in amino acids: CASSVGSSGGAAETQYF. As DNA, the CDR3 is TGTGCCAGCAGCGTAGGCTCTAGCGGGGGGGCCGCGGAGACCCAGTACTTC.

The CDR3 reads CASSLAGSGLYEQYF. The CDR3 DNA sequence: TGTGCCAGCAGCTTAGCGGGTAGCGGGCTCTACGAGCAGTACTTC. V is TRBV7-8 and J is TRBJ2-7, with TRBD2 matching 7 bases. V lost 0 bases and J lost 3; bases outside the gene matches: 5. Germline V lookup: CDR1 SGHVS, CDR2 FQNEAQ. The CDR3 sequence is 15 residues long.

The J gene is TRBJ1-5, the V gene TRBV5-5, with D possibly matching TRBD1 (5 bases). The CDR3 has 16 residues. Trimming stripped 4 bases from V and 1 base from J, with 15 bases between. Per germline, CDR1 SGHKS and CDR2 YYEKEE (reference sequence). CDR3 in DNA: TGTGCCAGCAGCAACAGTCCCAGGGAAAGCAATCAGCCCCAGCATTTT. This encodes CASSNSPRESNQPQHF. The full variable domain, with the rest looked up from reference TRBV5-5 and TRBJ1-5, is DAGVTQSPTHLIKTRGQQVTLRCSPISGHKSVSWYQQVLGQGPQFIFQYYEKEERGRGNFPDRFSARQFPNYSSELNVNALLLGDSALYLCASSNSPRESNQPQHFGDGTRLSIL.

J is TRBJ1-5 and V is TRBV7-2, with unresolved D. V lost 5 bases and J 4 bases, leaving 12 bases between the germline ends. This CDR3 has 14 amino acids. The germline V gene has CDR1 SGHTA and CDR2 FQGNSA. In DNA, the CDR3 is TGTGCCAGCAGCCCCCCGGGGTGGAATCAGCCCCAGCATTTT. Translated, it gives CASSPPGWNQPQHF. Variable domain in full (rest from reference TRBV7-2 and TRBJ1-5): GAGVSQSPSNKVTEKGKDVELRCDPISGHTALYWYRQSLGQGLEFLIYFQGNSAPDKSGLPSDRFSAERTGGSVSTLTIQRTQQEDSAVYLCASSPPGWNQPQHFGDGTRLSIL.